This TCR beta chain stems from a study of early T cells in non-severe SARS-CoV-2 infection. V dropped 3 bases and J dropped 2 bases, with 19 bases sitting between them. The CDR3 has 16 residues. Germline-derived CDR1 and CDR2 are DFQATT and SNEGSKA (reference sequence). Individual cDNA molecules were tagged with unique molecular identifiers, the study reported. A single record per CDR3 protein comes from TCRdb applying MiXCR to the 5' RACE reads. Here the sample spans about 40,000 distinct CDR3 sequences, roughly 4.3% being singletons. This clonotype was observed many times. The receptor was derived from an adult who was a healthcare worker with PCR-confirmed SARS-CoV-2 infection or an uninfected control (not recorded which). V and J are TRBV20-1 and TRBJ2-5; D gene unclear. Sequenced: whole blood. Written as DNA, the CDR3 is TGCAGTGCTAGGTCATATCCTATCGGGTTACAAGAGACCCAGTACTTC. Amino acid sequence: CSARSYPIGLQETQYF.